These 18 T cell receptor beta chains originate from one sample sequenced in a study of CD8+CD57+ T cells in acquired aplastic anemia (dated by TCRdb to the late 2010s). These reads were obtained on an Illumina HiSeq 2000. Profiling of TCR beta VDJ combinations and CDR3 sequences used genomic DNA as the template. TCRdb applied fastp at Q25 and MiXCR to the public reads, then kept only in-frame beta chains. Duplicate CDR3 protein sequences are folded into a single record with the most common DNA and genes. The table for this sample lists fewer than 200,000 distinct CDR3 sequences; 48% of them were counted only once. About 1.8% of the sample rests with the top ten. Flow cytometry had shown CD8+CD57+ cell expansion in the patients selected for sequencing. The sample consisted of sorted CD4+, CD8+, or CD8+CD57+ T cells (not recorded which) from PBMCs. The receptors shown here come from a human donor with aplastic anemia.

This clonotype was seen a handful of times. Mismatch with germline at one junction end may stem from a read error. This rearrangement joins TRBV2 to TRBJ2-4, with D uncertain. The CDR3 is 14 amino acids. Germline CDR1 and CDR2: SNHLY and FYNNEI. In DNA, the CDR3 is TGTGCCAGCATTCAGTCCGTAGCCAAAAACATTCGGTACTTC. Translating gives CASIQSVAKNIRYF.

This clonotype was seen just once. V and J are TRBV20-1 and TRBJ2-5, with a tentative D call TRBD1 (6 bases). Per germline, CDR1 DFQATT and CDR2 SNEGSKA (reference sequence). The ends were cut back, 4 bases at V and 6 bases at J, with 15 bases in the middle. There are 13 residues in the CDR3. The CDR3, as DNA: TGCAGTGCTATGAACAGGGAAGTACAGACCCAGTACTTC. This translates into CSAMNREVQTQYF.

A few counts support this clonotype. The chain employs TRBV6-1 and TRBJ2-1, with D possibly being TRBD1 (6 bases). The ends were cut back, 5 bases at V and 5 bases at J, with 10 bases in the middle. The length of the CDR3 is 13 residues. Germline V gene data show CDR1 as MNHNS and CDR2 as SASEGT. The CDR3 sequence is CASSIDRNNEQFF. The CDR3 DNA follows: TGTGCCAGCAGTATCGACAGGAACAATGAGCAGTTCTTC.

This chain uses TRBV20-1 with TRBJ2-7; the D call may be TRBD1 or TRBD2 (6 bases each). CDR3 size: 14 residues. The germline V and J ends were trimmed by 3 bases and 3 bases, with 15 bases remaining between them. Germline values: CDR1 DFQATT, CDR2 SNEGSKA (reference sequence). For the CDR3, the DNA is TGCAGTGCTAGCTGGGGGGCCAACCTCTACGAGCAGTACTTC. Protein: CSASWGANLYEQYF.

The rearrangement links TRBV7-2 to TRBJ2-1, with unresolved D. The ends were cut back, 1 base at V and 5 bases at J, with 6 bases in the middle. The CDR3 has 13 amino acids. The germline V gene has CDR1 SGHTA and CDR2 FQGNSA. DNA for the CDR3: TGTGCCAGCAGCTTAGAACAGAACAATGAGCAGTTCTTC. Encoded protein: CASSLEQNNEQFF.

The V and J genes are TRBV13 and TRBJ1-2; D possibly corresponds to TRBD1 (6 bases). Germline lookup yields CDR1 PRHDT and CDR2 FYEKMQ (reference sequence). The length of the CDR3 is 13 residues. Trimming left V 6 bases short and J 8 bases short, with 16 bases between. CDR3 protein: CASRASGTQGYTF. The CDR3, as DNA: TGTGCCAGCAGAGCCTCCGGGACACAGGGCTACACCTTC.

This clonotype was picked up one time. V gene TRBV19 combines with J gene TRBJ1-1; D not certain. Germline lookup yields CDR1 LNHDA and CDR2 SQIVND (reference sequence). V lost 2 bases and J 3 bases, leaving 10 bases between the germline ends. The CDR3 extends over 14 amino acids. In DNA, the CDR3 is TGTGCCAGTAGTATAAATCGTCAGGACACTGAAGCTTTCTTT. Its translation: CASSINRQDTEAFF.

This clonotype has at least ten counts. This sequence joins TRBV7-3 and TRBJ2-7, with TRBD2 as a possible D gene (7 bases). This CDR3 is built from 14 residues. From germline, CDR1 is SGHTA and CDR2 FQGTGA. The V and J ends lost 0 bases and 6 bases respectively, with 12 bases between them. In DNA form, the CDR3 reads TGTGCCAGCAGCTTAACAGGGGGGGGAACCGAGCAGTACTTC. This encodes CASSLTGGGTEQYF. The full variable domain, rest sourced from reference TRBV7-3 and TRBJ2-7, is GAGVSQTPSNKVTEKGKYVELRCDPISGHTALYWYRQSLGQGPEFLIYFQGTGAADDSGLPNDRFFAVRPEGSVSTLKIQRTERGDSAVYLCASSLTGGGTEQYFGPGTRLTVT.

Many counts were recorded for this clonotype. The chain links TRBV28 to TRBJ2-7; TRBD1 is a possible D gene (6 bases). CDR1 and CDR2 (germline): MDHEN, SYDVKM. The CDR3 sequence is 11 residues long. Trimming removed 7 bases at V and 4 bases at J, with 8 bases between. The CDR3 DNA reads as TGTGCCAGCATCGGACAGTACGAGCAGTACTTC. This translates into CASIGQYEQYF.

This clonotype was detected only a few times. The chain joins TRBV19 to TRBJ2-7, with D maybe TRBD1 (6 bases). Germline CDR1 is LNHDA and CDR2 is SQIVND (reference sequence). The CDR3 has 13 amino acids. V lost 6 bases, J lost 3 bases, and 12 bases lay in between. CDR3 residues: CASSLTGRYEQYF. As DNA, the CDR3 is TGTGCCAGTAGCTTGACAGGACGCTACGAGCAGTACTTC.

This clonotype appeared many times. This chain links TRBV20-1 with TRBJ1-2; D may be TRBD1 (5 bases). The CDR3 length is 13 residues. V lost 1 base and J lost 5, with 11 bases in between. CDR1 DFQATT and CDR2 SNEGSKA come from the germline V gene (reference sequence). This chain's CDR3 is CSARGAPGYGYTF. The CDR3 nucleotides are TGCAGTGCTAGAGGGGCACCAGGGTATGGCTACACCTTC.

This clonotype was counted ten times or more. The chain is built from TRBV6-1 and TRBJ2-7; the match to TRBD2 covers 10 bases. V shed 7 bases, J shed 6 bases, and the junction held 9 bases outside the gene matches. The CDR3 runs 14 residues. The V gene's germline CDR1 is MNHNS and CDR2 SASEGT. CDR3 sequence: CASIPGLAEPEQYF. The CDR3, as DNA: TGTGCCAGCATCCCAGGACTAGCGGAACCCGAGCAGTACTTC.

Worth noting for this clonotype: The junction departs from the called germline gene at one end, perhaps through a read error. The rearrangement uses TRBV28 and TRBJ2-6; a possible D gene is TRBD1 (6 bases). The CDR3 sequence is 16 residues long. Germline values: CDR1 MDHEN, CDR2 SYDVKM. CDR3: CAGSLVGAPGANVLTF. CDR3 bases: TGTGCCGGCAGTTTGGTGGGGGCGCCTGGGGCCAACGTCCTGACTTTC.

This chain connects TRBV7-2 to TRBJ2-5; 8 positions match TRBD2. The J segment lost 5 bases and the V segment lost 1 base, leaving 6 bases of the junction unmatched. Germline lookup yields CDR1 SGHTA and CDR2 FQGNSA. This CDR3 is 15 amino acids long. The CDR3 DNA is TGTGCCAGCAGCTTAGGGGCGGGGGGTGGGGAGACCCAGTACTTC. Translation: CASSLGAGGGETQYF. Supplemented by reference TRBV7-2 and TRBJ2-5, the full variable domain reads GAGVSQSPSNKVTEKGKDVELRCDPISGHTALYWYRQSLGQGLEFLIYFQGNSAPDKSGLPSDRFSAERTGGSVSTLTIQRTQQEDSAVYLCASSLGAGGGETQYFGPGTRLLVL.

The J gene is TRBJ2-3, the V gene TRBV7-3; 12 positions match TRBD1. V lost 0 bases to trimming and J lost 5 bases; unmatched junction nucleotides: 9. The CDR3 totals 18 residues. CDR1 is SGHTA, CDR2 FQGTGA, per germline. The DNA for the CDR3 is TGTGCCAGCAGCTTAACATTTCGGGGACAGGGGGCGAAAGATACGCAGTATTTT. Translating gives CASSLTFRGQGAKDTQYF.

The V and J genes are TRBV3-1 and TRBJ1-1, with TRBD1 as a possible D gene (5 bases). CDR3 length equals 13 residues. The germline V gene encodes CDR1 LGHDT and CDR2 YNNKEL (reference sequence). V was pared by 6 bases and J by 3 bases, with 11 bases between. DNA of the CDR3: TGTGCCAGCAGTCCTGACAGATACACTGAAGCTTTCTTT. Its protein product is CASSPDRYTEAFF. Variable domain in full (rest from reference TRBV3-1 and TRBJ1-1): DTAVSQTPKYLVTQMGNDKSIKCEQNLGHDTMYWYKQDSKKFLKIMFSYNNKELIINETVPNRFSPKSPDKAHLNLHINSLELGDSAVYFCASSPDRYTEAFFGQGTRLTVV.

This clonotype was detected a few times. The CDR3 DNA is TGCAGTGCTCCACTCCCTTGGGCAGCGGAGTACACAGATACGCAGTATTTT. Protein product: CSAPLPWAAEYTDTQYF. V and J are TRBV20-1 and TRBJ2-3; D is perhaps TRBD2 (5 bases). The germline V and J ends were trimmed by 5 bases and 2 bases, with 23 bases remaining between them. The CDR3 has 17 residues. CDR1 and CDR2 (germline): DFQATT, SNEGSKA (reference sequence).

The table lists this clonotype with a few counts. This chain uses TRBV15 with TRBJ2-6; TRBD2 might be the D (6 bases). Germline loops: CDR1 LNHNV, CDR2 YYDKDF (reference sequence). The CDR3 totals 17 residues. Trimming took 5 bases from V and 0 from J, leaving 14 bases between them. This chain's CDR3 is CATSGGVDTSGANVLTF. CDR3 DNA: TGTGCCACCAGCGGCGGGGTAGATACCTCTGGGGCCAACGTCCTGACTTTC.